These T cell receptor beta chains were read from a single sample in a study of beta chain features in type 1 diabetes. Only in-frame clones appear in the TCRdb table, and some are missing; sequencing was by immunoSEQ multiplex PCR. The sample contains 250,000 to 300,000 clones, more than 13% of which appear only once. The sequenced material came from naive CD4+ T cells from blood. The origin of the receptors is a man aged 25-45 years with type 1 diabetes. Each CDR3 is given with its conserved first and last residue. A D gene is named only where the DNA matches it firmly. Some rows have no size entry. The others give once, few or many, or a class for an expanded clone.

D gene,V gene,clone size,J gene,CDR3 DNA,CDR3 protein
.,TRBV28,.,TRBJ2-4,TGTGCCAGCACCAACCGGCGGGTGCCAAACATTCAGTACTTC,CASTNRRVPNIQYF
TRBD1,TRBV6-5,.,TRBJ2-7,TGTGCCAGCAGTTACGACAGGGGGCACGAGCAGTACTTC,CASSYDRGHEQYF
.,TRBV5-1,few,TRBJ2-7,TGCGCCAGCAGCGCGCAGGGCTCCGAGCAGTACTTC,CASSAQGSEQYF
.,TRBV20-1,few,TRBJ2-7,TGCAGTGCTAGACAGGTCGAGCAGTACTTC,CSARQVEQYF
.,TRBV11-2,.,TRBJ2-1,TGTGCCAGCAGCAGGCCGCAACAGGGCAATGAGCAGTTCTTC,CASSRPQQGNEQFF
.,TRBV28,.,TRBJ2-7,TGTGCCAGCAGCCGAGGATCCTACGAGCAGTACTTC,CASSRGSYEQYF
TRBD1,TRBV14,.,TRBJ2-7,TGTGCCAGCAGCCACGGGGTCGAGACAGGGGGTCCCTACGAGCAGTACTTC,CASSHGVETGGPYEQYF
.,TRBV29-1,.,TRBJ2-2,TGCAGCGTTGCTGCCCCACAGCCCAACACCGGGGAGCTGTTTTTT,CSVAAPQPNTGELFF
.,TRBV6-5,few,TRBJ2-1,TGTGCCAGCAGTTACTCGACCGGGTACAATGAGCAGTTCTTC,CASSYSTGYNEQFF
TRBD2,TRBV7-2,.,TRBJ2-1,TGTGCCAGCAGCCACGGCGGGGGGAATGAGCAGTTCTTC,CASSHGGGNEQFF
.,TRBV27,.,TRBJ2-1,TGTGCCAGCAGGCCGGCGGGACTTTTTAACAATGAGCAGTTCTTC,CASRPAGLFNNEQFF
TRBD2,TRBV28,.,TRBJ2-5,TGTGCCAGCGTGCGGGAGATACGGGAGACCCAGTACTTC,CASVREIRETQYF
.,TRBV2,.,TRBJ2-7,TGTGCCAGCTCTCCCTACTACGAGCAGTACTTC,CASSPYYEQYF
.,TRBV28,.,TRBJ2-1,TGTGCCAGCAGTTCCCCTCGAGGACGGGGAGGCAATGAGCAGTTCTTC,CASSSPRGRGGNEQFF
TRBD2,TRBV28,.,TRBJ2-1,TGTGCCAGCAGTTTGGCGGGAGGGCATCTCGAGCAGTTCTTC,CASSLAGGHLEQFF
.,TRBV4-1,.,TRBJ2-5,TGCGCCAGCAGCCCATTGGGGCTAGCGCAAGAGACCCAGTACTTC,CASSPLGLAQETQYF
.,TRBV5-1,.,TRBJ2-2,TGCGCCAGCAGCTTGGGTGTGGGGCTGAACACCGGGGAGCTGTTTTTT,CASSLGVGLNTGELFF
.,TRBV2,.,TRBJ1-5,TGTGCCAGCAGTGCCGGGATTTATCAGCCCCAGCATTTT,CASSAGIYQPQHF
TRBD1,TRBV7-9,.,TRBJ2-7,TGTGCCAGCAGCTTGAGGACAGGGTTTGACGAGCAGTACTTC,CASSLRTGFDEQYF
.,TRBV4-2,.,TRBJ2-1,TGTGCCAGCAGCCAACCCCCGGGACTGACGACCAATGAGCAGTTCTTC,CASSQPPGLTTNEQFF
.,TRBV6-5,few,TRBJ2-3,TGTGCCAGCAGTTGGGATTTGGGGGCCAACACAGATACGCAGTATTTT,CASSWDLGANTDTQYF
TRBD1,TRBV7-2,.,TRBJ2-7,TGTGCCAGCAGCATCCACGGGACAGGGTTCTACGAGCAGTACTTC,CASSIHGTGFYEQYF
TRBD1,TRBV19,few,TRBJ1-1,TGTGCCAGTAGTCTCGGGACAGGGAAGAGCACTGAAGCTTTCTTT,CASSLGTGKSTEAFF
.,TRBV4-2,.,TRBJ2-1,TGTGCCAGCAGCCAATACGATACGGGTCGCAATGAGCAGTTCTTC,CASSQYDTGRNEQFF
.,TRBV7-2,.,TRBJ2-3,TGTGCCAGCTGTTCAGGGGGGTGGTGGGCAGATACGCAGTATTTT,CASCSGGWWADTQYF
.,TRBV29-1,.,TRBJ1-1,TGCAGCGTTGAAGGAGGGGAGGATGAAGCTTTCTTT,CSVEGGEDEAFF
.,TRBV6-1,.,TRBJ2-7,TGTGCCAGCAGTGACTTCCTCGAGCAGTACTTC,CASSDFLEQYF
TRBD2,TRBV6-5,few,TRBJ2-1,TGTGCCAGCAGTTTCACTAGCGGGACCTACAATGAGCAGTTCTTC,CASSFTSGTYNEQFF
TRBD2,TRBV5-4,few,TRBJ2-5,TGTGCCAGCAGCTGGGGGGGGACTAGCGGGAGTGGGAGGGAGACCCAGTACTTC,CASSWGGTSGSGRETQYF
TRBD2,TRBV7-9,.,TRBJ2-5,TGTGCCAGCAGCCCGACGGGGGGGCTACAAGAGACCCAGTACTTC,CASSPTGGLQETQYF
TRBD1,TRBV18,few,TRBJ2-1,TGTGCCAGCTCACCACGGGACAGTTCCTACAATGAGCAGTTCTTC,CASSPRDSSYNEQFF
.,TRBV7-9,few,TRBJ2-6,TGTGCCAGCCACAGGGACACTGGGGCCAACGTCCTGACTTTC,CASHRDTGANVLTF
.,TRBV9,few,TRBJ1-2,TGTGCCAGCAGCGTAGCAGGGTCTAACTATGGCTACACCTTC,CASSVAGSNYGYTF
TRBD2,TRBV10-3,.,TRBJ2-1,TGTGCCATCAGGGGGACTAGCGGGAGCACGGGCCGGGGGGATGAGCAGTTCTTC,CAIRGTSGSTGRGDEQFF
.,TRBV7-2,.,TRBJ2-4,TGTGCCAGCACTTCTGGAGGGGCCAAAAACATTCAGTACTTC,CASTSGGAKNIQYF
TRBD2,TRBV5-4,few,TRBJ2-7,TGTGCCAGCAGCTTGAATCGCGGGAGGGCCTACGAGCAGTACTTC,CASSLNRGRAYEQYF
TRBD2,TRBV30,few,TRBJ2-7,TGTGCCTGTAGCGGGAGTAAATACGAGCAGTACTTC,CACSGSKYEQYF
TRBD1,TRBV29-1,few,TRBJ1-1,TGCAGCGCTCACCCCGGACAGGATAACACTGAAGCTTTCTTT,CSAHPGQDNTEAFF
.,TRBV5-1,.,TRBJ2-5,TGCGCCAGCAGCTTGGCGGGAGCGGAGACCCAGTACTTC,CASSLAGAETQYF
TRBD1,TRBV29-1,.,TRBJ2-7,TGCAGCGTCGTCCGGGACAGAGCCTACGAGCAGTACTTC,CSVVRDRAYEQYF
.,TRBV29-1,few,TRBJ1-4,TGCAGCGTTGGGACTGATTCTAATGAAAAACTGTTTTTT,CSVGTDSNEKLFF
.,TRBV4-2,.,TRBJ1-1,TGTGCCAGCAGCCAAGCTGTGAACACTGAAGCTTTCTTT,CASSQAVNTEAFF
TRBD1,TRBV6-6,once,TRBJ2-7,TGTGCCAGCAGTCCGGGACAGGGAAGCTCCTACGAGCAGTACTTC,CASSPGQGSSYEQYF
TRBD2,TRBV28,.,TRBJ2-7,TGTGCCAGCAGTTTCCTTAGCGGGCTTGTCTCCTACGAGCAGTACTTC,CASSFLSGLVSYEQYF
.,TRBV5-4,.,TRBJ1-1,TGTGCCAGCAGCCTCGAAAGGGGAAATTCTGAAGCTTTCTTT,CASSLERGNSEAFF
TRBD1,TRBV18,.,TRBJ2-5,TGTGCCAGCTCGGGGGACAGGGGAACGACGTCCCAGTACTTC,CASSGDRGTTSQYF
TRBD1,TRBV19,few,TRBJ1-2,TGTGCCAGTATCTCGACAGGGACCGACTATGGCTACACCTTC,CASISTGTDYGYTF
.,TRBV4-3,.,TRBJ1-5,TGCGCCAGCAGCCAAGAATCGGGGTTTAGCAATCAGCCCCAGCATTTT,CASSQESGFSNQPQHF
.,TRBV5-1,few,TRBJ2-7,TGCGCCAGCAGCTTGGCGGGGTCCTCCTACGAGCAGTACTTC,CASSLAGSSYEQYF
TRBD1,TRBV7-9,few,TRBJ1-4,TGTGCCAGCAGGTACCGGGACAGGGATGAAAAACTGTTTTTT,CASRYRDRDEKLFF
TRBD1,TRBV30,.,TRBJ1-4,TGTGCCTGGAATACAGGGGTTTATTATGAAAAACTGTTTTTT,CAWNTGVYYEKLFF
.,TRBV11-2,few,TRBJ2-3,TGTGCCAGCAGCCCTAACAGGGTCACAGATACGCAGTATTTT,CASSPNRVTDTQYF
TRBD1,TRBV5-1,.,TRBJ2-5,TGCGCCAGCAGCTTGGGACAGGGAAAAGAGACCCAGTACTTC,CASSLGQGKETQYF
TRBD2,TRBV7-6,.,TRBJ2-7,TGTGCCAGCAGCCTCCGACTAGCGGGGCCCTACGAGCAGTACTTC,CASSLRLAGPYEQYF
TRBD1,TRBV9,few,TRBJ2-7,TGTGCCAGCAGCCGGGACAGGGGGAGCGAGCAGTACTTC,CASSRDRGSEQYF
TRBD1,TRBV14,.,TRBJ1-1,TGTGCCAGCAGCCAACAACAGGGGACTGAAGCTTTCTTT,CASSQQQGTEAFF
.,TRBV7-3,.,TRBJ1-1,TGTGCCAGCAGCTTAGAACGGGGAAAGAACACTGAAGCTTTCTTT,CASSLERGKNTEAFF
.,TRBV6-5,.,TRBJ2-5,TGTGCCAGCAGTTACTCGAGGGCTAGCGAGACCCAGTACTTC,CASSYSRASETQYF